This T cell receptor (beta chain) was sequenced during a study of human T cells and chemical hapten exposure. TCRdb ran MiXCR on the RACE reads and lists one entry per CDR3 protein. Found here are around 180,000 distinct CDR3 sequences, nearly 30% of them singletons; the top ten hold just under 3%. Study-level points and caveats: Unchanged with DPC sensitization were TCRs above 1 in 1000 frequency. Expanded TCRs grouped into significantly more large CDR3 similarity clusters than controls produced.

Documented time point: pre-sensitization, week 0. Noted treatment: therapeutic diphenylcyclopropenone sensitization with weekly scalp DPC. CDR1 and CDR2 from the germline V gene are MNHEY and SVGAGI. With 6 bases removed from V and 0 bases from J, the gap between germline ends came to 6 bases. CDR3 length: 13 residues. Of note for this clonotype: The antigen is not known.

The receptor's source is a woman aged 25 to 39 with alopecia areata. Some clones in this sample may be carry-over from other donors' samples. Sequencing was performed on whole blood, taken in connection with sensitization to the hapten diphenylcyclopropenone (DPC). The chain links TRBV6-5 to TRBJ1-3; D gene ambiguous. DNA of the CDR3: TGTGCCAGCAGATCAAGCTCTGGAAACACCATATATTTT. Translated, it gives CASRSSSGNTIYF.